The 27 T cell receptor beta chains below all came from one sample that was sequenced in a study of CD8 T cells in Susac syndrome. RNA, at roughly 0.45 to 1 ug, was reverse transcribed with random hexamers. TCRdb processed the immunoSEQ multiplex PCR reads anew with MiXCR; each CDR3 protein has one entry. Among about 180,000 distinct CDR3 sequences listed, more than 90% were seen once. Sequenced sample: CD4+ T cells from PBMCs. Every receptor here comes from a human donor with multiple sclerosis.

The chain couples TRBV12-3 or TRBV12-4 to TRBJ2-7; 7 bases are shared with TRBD1. The CDR3 length is 15 residues. The J segment lost 2 bases and the V segment lost 4 bases, leaving 8 bases of the junction unmatched. DNA of the CDR3: TGTGCCAGCAGTTGGACAGGTGGAGAGACCTACGAGCAGTACTTC. Protein sequence: CASSWTGGETYEQYF.

The V call is TRBV20-1, the J call TRBJ2-1; D not certain. V lost 1 base and J 1 base, leaving 8 bases between the germline ends. Germline CDR1 and CDR2: DFQATT and SNEGSKA (reference sequence). The CDR3 is 14 amino acids. This CDR3 reads CSARASESYNEQFF. In DNA form, the CDR3 reads TGCAGTGCTAGAGCCAGTGAATCCTACAATGAGCAGTTCTTC.

This rearrangement joins TRBV21-1 to TRBJ1-4; the table assigns TRBD1, which was not confirmed against the DNA. TRBV21-1 is flagged as a pseudogene. The CDR3 has 11 residues. CDR3 nucleotide sequence: TGTGCCAGCAGGGGGACAGCCAAGCTGTTTTTT. Encoded protein: CASRGTAKLFF.

The chain has TRBV2 and TRBJ1-2; D not resolved. This CDR3 contains 14 residues. Germline values: CDR1 SNHLY, CDR2 FYNNEI. The V end lost 7 bases, the J end lost 8 bases, and 20 bases lay between the germline ends. The CDR3 is CASTREEGASGYTF. In nucleotides, the CDR3 is TGTGCCAGCACCCGTGAGGAGGGTGCGTCCGGCTACACCTTC. The entire variable domain, with the rest obtained from reference TRBV2 and TRBJ1-2, is as follows: EPEVTQTPSHQVTQMGQEVILRCVPISNHLYFYWYRQILGQKVEFLVSFYNNEISEKSEIFDDQFSVERPDGSNFTLKIRSTKLEDSAMYFCASTREEGASGYTFGSGTRLTVV.

The rearrangement links TRBV6-5 to TRBJ2-7; 11 bases line up with TRBD1. The ends lost 2 bases at V and 2 bases at J; junction bases unmatched: 11. Germline V gene sequence: CDR1 MNHEY, CDR2 SVGAGI. This CDR3 spans 18 amino acids. In DNA, the CDR3 is TGTGCCAGCAGTTACAACCCGTGGACAGGGGGCAACACCTACGAGCAGTACTTC. It codes for CASSYNPWTGGNTYEQYF.

J is TRBJ1-6 and V is TRBV9, with a possible D match to TRBD1 (5 bases). The CDR3 loop spans 13 amino acids. V shed 2 bases and J shed 10 bases, with 10 bases lying between them. In germline, CDR1 is SGDLS, CDR2 YYNGEE. CDR3 in DNA: TGTGCCAGCAGCGTGACAGAATACTCACCCCTCCACTTT. Translating gives CASSVTEYSPLHF.

The V gene is TRBV9, the J gene TRBJ2-3; 8 nucleotides align to TRBD2. The V segment lost 0 bases and the J segment 2 bases; nucleotides outside the gene matches: 8. From germline, CDR1 is SGDLS and CDR2 YYNGEE. This CDR3 has 17 residues. CDR3 nucleotides: TGTGCCAGCAGCGTAGAAGGCGGGGGGATTCCCACAGATACGCAGTATTTT. It specifies CASSVEGGGIPTDTQYF.

The rearrangement uses TRBV20-1 and TRBJ2-7; D is undetermined. This CDR3 is built from 10 residues. CDR1 DFQATT and CDR2 SNEGSKA come from the germline V gene (reference sequence). V was trimmed by 5 bases and J by 4 bases, leaving 6 bases between them. In DNA form, the CDR3 reads TGCAGTGCTCTGGAATACGAGCAGTACTTC. Its protein is CSALEYEQYF.

The chain couples TRBV7-6 to TRBJ1-1; D is uncertain. The CDR3 has 15 amino acids. The V end lost 5 bases, the J end lost 0 bases, and 13 bases lay between the germline ends. CDR1 SGHVS and CDR2 FNYEAQ come from the germline V gene. The CDR3 protein is CASSPKPRLNTEAFF. The CDR3 DNA sequence: TGTGCCAGCAGCCCTAAGCCTCGATTGAACACTGAAGCTTTCTTT.

This sequence joins TRBV4-3 and TRBJ2-3; 10 bases align to TRBD2. The V and J ends lost 1 base and 6 bases, in that order; junction bases with no gene match: 10. Germline CDR1 is LGHNA and CDR2 is YSLEER. The CDR3 is 17 amino acids. CDR3 loop: CASSQGVSSGGSDTQYF. CDR3 in DNA: TGCGCCAGCAGCCAAGGAGTGTCTAGCGGGGGTTCCGATACGCAGTATTTT.

This clonotype showed up just once. The V and J genes are TRBV4-3 and TRBJ2-1; D not resolved. The germline CDR1 and CDR2 sequences are LGHNA and YSLEER. V lost 0 bases and J lost 10, with 10 bases in between. There are 13 residues in the CDR3. CDR3 in amino acids: CASSQEESLEQFF. As DNA, the CDR3 is TGCGCCAGCAGCCAAGAAGAGTCCCTAGAGCAGTTCTTC.

This clonotype has just one count. The chain combines TRBV18 with TRBJ2-7; the D is unclear. The germline V and J ends were trimmed by 1 base and 4 bases, with 14 bases remaining between them. The germline V gene has CDR1 KGHSH and CDR2 LQKENI. This CDR3 is 15 amino acids long. The CDR3 here is CASSPLENSNYEQYF. The CDR3, as DNA: TGTGCCAGCTCACCACTCGAGAACAGTAATTACGAGCAGTACTTC.

This clonotype was counted once. The chain combines TRBV12-3 or TRBV12-4 with TRBJ1-6; D is unresolved. Trimming cost V 3 bases and J 7 bases, with 10 bases left between them. The CDR3 has 14 residues. The CDR3 DNA sequence: TGTGCCAGCAGTTTTCGGGTTTCAAATTCACCCCTCCACTTT. Encoded protein: CASSFRVSNSPLHF.

J is TRBJ1-2 and V is TRBV6-6, with D possibly TRBD1 on 6 matching bases. Trimming removed 5 bases at V and 8 bases at J, with 9 bases between. Germline CDR1 and CDR2: MNHNY and SVGAGI (reference sequence). This CDR3 spans 11 amino acids. CDR3 in amino acids: CASSGGQGYTF. In DNA, the CDR3 is TGTGCCAGCAGTGGGGGACAAGGCTACACCTTC.

The chain couples TRBV7-9 to TRBJ2-7, with D possibly TRBD2 on 6 matching bases. V shed 2 bases and J shed 6 bases, with 14 bases lying between them. Germline V CDR1 and CDR2: SEHNR, FQNEAQ (reference sequence). This CDR3 contains 14 residues. The DNA of the CDR3 is TGTGCCAGCAGCTTAACGCGGGACGAGGGCGAGCAGTACTTC. Encoded protein: CASSLTRDEGEQYF.

V gene TRBV20-1 combines with J gene TRBJ2-1, with 14 positions matching TRBD2. V lost 8 bases and J lost 0; bases outside the gene matches: 6. The CDR3 totals 16 residues. Germline-derived CDR1 and CDR2 are DFQATT and SNEGSKA (reference sequence). The CDR3 here is CSPRLAGGNSYNEQFF. CDR3 sequence (DNA): TGCAGTCCCCGACTAGCGGGGGGGAACTCCTACAATGAGCAGTTCTTC.

This chain joins TRBV27 and TRBJ2-1, with D possibly TRBD2 on 5 matching bases. This CDR3 is 16 amino acids long. CDR1 is MNHEY, CDR2 SMNVEV, per germline (reference sequence). V lost 5 bases, J lost 4 bases, and 18 bases lay in between. CDR3 loop: CASSPTYGLKYNEQFF. CDR3 bases: TGTGCCAGCAGTCCCACCTACGGACTCAAGTACAATGAGCAGTTCTTC.

The genes are TRBV9 and TRBJ1-2, with D maybe TRBD1 (5 bases). V was cut by 0 bases and J by 6 bases, with 15 bases left in between. This CDR3 has 15 amino acids. Looked up from germline, CDR1 is SGDLS and CDR2 is YYNGEE. The CDR3 loop is CASSVGWGDGDGYTF. In nucleotides, the CDR3 is TGTGCCAGCAGCGTAGGTTGGGGGGATGGTGATGGCTACACCTTC.

This chain links TRBV23-1 with TRBJ2-7; possible D gene TRBD1, 6 bases. TRBV23-1 counts as an open reading frame of uncertain function. The CDR3 covers 12 residues. Trimming stripped 0 bases from V and 6 bases from J, with 6 bases between. In DNA, the CDR3 is TGCGCCAGCAGTCAATCAGGGGGCGAGCAGTACTTC. Encoded protein: CASSQSGGEQYF.

The V and J genes are TRBV30 and TRBJ1-1; no clear D gene. CDR1 is GTSNPN and CDR2 is SVGIG in the germline V gene (reference sequence). V was trimmed by 2 bases and J by 0 bases, leaving 7 bases between them. CDR3 size: 13 residues. The CDR3 spells CAWSTLMNTEAFF. The CDR3 DNA follows: TGTGCCTGGAGTACACTAATGAACACTGAAGCTTTCTTT.

The chain is built from TRBV29-1 and TRBJ1-1; D possibly corresponds to TRBD1 (6 bases). The CDR3 runs 14 residues. V shed 4 bases and J shed 1 base, with 13 bases lying between them. In germline, CDR1 is SQVTM, CDR2 ANQGSEA. The CDR3 protein is CSVGRQGPNTEAFF. The CDR3 DNA follows: TGCAGCGTTGGTCGGCAGGGGCCGAACACTGAAGCTTTCTTT. The variable domain in full, completed from reference TRBV29-1 and TRBJ1-1, reads SAVISQKPSRDICQRGTSLTIQCQVDSQVTMMFWYRQQPGQSLTLIATANQGSEATYESGFVIDKFPISRPNLTFSTLTVSNMSPEDSSIYLCSVGRQGPNTEAFFGQGTRLTVV.

Here the CDR3 reads CSAREGATGPQHF. The CDR3 DNA sequence: TGCAGTGCTAGAGAGGGAGCCACGGGGCCCCAGCATTTT. This chain joins TRBV20-1 and TRBJ1-5, with no clear D. V shed 0 bases and J shed 9 bases, with 12 bases lying between them. This CDR3 has 13 amino acids. The germline V gene encodes CDR1 DFQATT and CDR2 SNEGSKA (reference sequence).

The chain links TRBV2 to TRBJ2-4, with D perhaps assigned TRBD1 or TRBD2 (6 bases each). This CDR3 spans 15 amino acids. V dropped 6 bases and J dropped 3 bases, with 15 bases sitting between them. CDR1 and CDR2 (germline): SNHLY, FYNNEI. The CDR3 DNA is TGTGCCAGCAGATCAAAGGGGGGCGACAAAAACATTCAGTACTTC. Its translation: CASRSKGGDKNIQYF.

V usage is TRBV5-1 and J usage is TRBJ2-7; weak D call: TRBD1 (6 bases). CDR3 size: 13 residues. Germline CDR1 reads SGHRS; CDR2 reads YFSETQ. V shed 9 bases and J shed 4 bases, with 17 bases lying between them. The CDR3, as DNA: TGCGCCACCTCACAGGGTGACGGGTACGAGCAGTACTTC. Translation: CATSQGDGYEQYF.

The genes are TRBV9 and TRBJ1-1; 7 positions agree with TRBD1. The CDR3 contains 16 residues. Germline-derived CDR1 and CDR2 are SGDLS and YYNGEE. V lost 9 bases to trimming and J lost 5 bases; unmatched junction nucleotides: 19. DNA of the CDR3: TGTGCCACCGCACCATTATCGAGGGGGCTTAATACTGAAGCTTTCTTT. This gives the protein CATAPLSRGLNTEAFF. The whole variable domain, filled in from reference TRBV9 and TRBJ1-1, reads DSGVTQTPKHLITATGQRVTLRCSPRSGDLSVYWYQQSLDQGLQFLIQYYNGEERAKGNILERFSAQQFPDLHSELNLSSLELGDSALYFCATAPLSRGLNTEAFFGQGTRLTVV.

The rearrangement joins TRBV7-9 to TRBJ1-1; D ambiguous. V dropped 8 bases and J dropped 3 bases, with 10 bases sitting between them. Per the germline V gene, CDR1 is SEHNR and CDR2 is FQNEAQ (reference sequence). This CDR3 region has 12 residues. This CDR3 is CASLREDTEAFF. In nucleotides, the CDR3 is TGTGCCAGCCTTCGGGAGGACACTGAAGCTTTCTTT.

The chain combines TRBV6-6 with TRBJ1-5; 9 nucleotides agree with TRBD1. Germline values: CDR1 MNHNY, CDR2 SVGAGI (reference sequence). The J segment lost 6 bases and the V segment lost 5 bases, leaving 5 bases of the junction unmatched. This CDR3 is built from 14 residues. CDR3 DNA sequence: TGTGCCAGCAGTGCACGGACAGGGGTTCAGCCCCAGCATTTT. Its translation: CASSARTGVQPQHF.